One sample yielded the 30 T cell receptor beta chains listed below, sequenced in a study of blood T cell repertoires in COVID-19 (dated by TCRdb to between 2020 and 2021). Libraries were made using the immunoSEQ multiplex PCR assay. TCRdb re-hosts the immuneACCESS table, in-frame sequences only. Its copies lack some clones; in the studies checked, an unresolved V gene accounts for under half of them, and the cause for the rest is not known. The sample table records some 40,000 clones; approximately 84% of these occur just once. Clones ranked in the top ten supply roughly 15% of the sample. The sequenced sample was peripheral blood. These receptors originate from a man in his fifties with active or convalescent COVID-19.

The V gene is TRBV28, the J gene TRBJ1-2; D gene uncertain. The CDR3 contains 11 residues. Trimming left V 4 bases short and J 3 bases short, with 3 bases between. CDR1 is MDHEN and CDR2 is SYDVKM in the germline V gene. The CDR3 DNA is TGTGCCAGCAGTTCTGACTATGGCTACACCTTC. Amino acid sequence: CASSSDYGYTF.

The chain joins TRBV6-1 to TRBJ1-2; D gene uncertain. V lost 2 bases and J lost 0, with 10 bases in between. From germline, CDR1 is MNHNS and CDR2 SASEGT. This CDR3 is 15 amino acids long. The CDR3, as DNA: TGTGCCAGCAGTGAATTGTCAACAGCTAACTATGGCTACACCTTC. This translates into CASSELSTANYGYTF.

The chain carries TRBV30 and TRBJ1-1, with 7 positions matching TRBD1. V dropped 4 bases and J dropped 7; count of bases not matched to a gene: 6. The CDR3 length is 12 residues. The germline V gene has CDR1 GTSNPN and CDR2 SVGIG (reference sequence). The CDR3 DNA follows: TGTGCCTGGAACAGGGGATTTGATGAAGCTTTCTTT. Amino acids: CAWNRGFDEAFF.

The chain is built from TRBV9 and TRBJ2-3; 7 nucleotides align to TRBD1. This CDR3 has 15 amino acids. Germline trimming cut 0 bases from V and 8 bases from J; bases unmatched to any gene: 9. The germline V gene has CDR1 SGDLS and CDR2 YYNGEE. The DNA of the CDR3 is TGTGCCAGCAGCGTAGGGGGACAGCTCGGAGGTACGCAGTATTTT. It codes for CASSVGGQLGGTQYF.

The chain has TRBV6-5 and TRBJ2-5; 8 positions agree with TRBD1. CDR3 length: 14 amino acids. The V and J ends lost 5 bases and 3 bases, in that order; junction bases with no gene match: 5. The germline gives CDR1 MNHEY, CDR2 SVGAGI. The CDR3 protein is CASSPQDREETQYF. In DNA, the CDR3 is TGTGCCAGCAGTCCGCAGGACAGGGAAGAGACCCAGTACTTC.

The rearrangement joins TRBV19 to TRBJ2-5; D unresolved. The CDR3 spans 14 residues. Germline V lookup: CDR1 LNHDA, CDR2 SQIVND (reference sequence). The ends were cut back, 3 bases at V and 1 base at J, with 9 bases in the middle. The CDR3 sequence: CASSMPLRQETQYF. The CDR3 DNA is TGTGCCAGTAGTATGCCACTCCGCCAAGAGACCCAGTACTTC.

The chain joins TRBV19 to TRBJ1-4, with D possibly TRBD1 on 5 matching bases. V dropped 4 bases and J dropped 0 bases, with 18 bases sitting between them. The CDR3 has 18 amino acids. Germline CDR1 is LNHDA and CDR2 is SQIVND (reference sequence). The CDR3 nucleotides are TGTGCCAGTAGTACCCGCGGGGGGACGCAAGCAACTAATGAAAAACTGTTTTTT. Translation: CASSTRGGTQATNEKLFF.

The sample holds one count of this clone. The chain combines TRBV5-1 with TRBJ1-5; TRBD1 matches 8 bases. V trimming: 5 bases; J trimming: 10 bases; junction bases outside the gene matches: 11. From germline, CDR1 is SGHRS and CDR2 YFSETQ. CDR3 size: 14 residues. CDR3 nucleotide sequence: TGCGCCAGCAGTGCGACAGGGGCCCAATCACCCCAGCATTTT. Its translation is CASSATGAQSPQHF.

The rearrangement joins TRBV12-3 or TRBV12-4 to TRBJ2-2, with D possibly matching TRBD1 (6 bases). Trimming left V 7 bases short and J 6 bases short, with 9 bases between. CDR3 size: 12 residues. In DNA, the CDR3 is TGTGCCAGCAAGGGGGAAGCCGGGGAGCTGTTTTTT. It encodes CASKGEAGELFF.

The J gene is TRBJ1-6, the V gene TRBV5-1; weak D call: TRBD1 (5 bases). Trimming removed 0 bases at V and 7 bases at J, with 11 bases between. The CDR3 covers 15 residues. Germline values: CDR1 SGHRS, CDR2 YFSETQ. The DNA of the CDR3 is TGCGCCAGCAGCTTGGTTCAGGGTGAAAATTCACCCCTCCACTTT. Protein product: CASSLVQGENSPLHF.

The CDR3 DNA follows: TGTGCCAGCAGTTTTAACAGGGTTGGAGGCTACACCTTC. Encoded protein: CASSFNRVGGYTF. The rearrangement links TRBV12-3 or TRBV12-4 to TRBJ1-2, with D tentatively TRBD1 (6 bases). The CDR3 runs 13 residues. Trimming removed 3 bases at V and 8 bases at J, with 13 bases between.

This rearrangement joins TRBV10-3 to TRBJ2-1; 12 bases map to TRBD1. V shed 6 bases, J shed 8 bases, and the junction held 23 bases outside the gene matches. CDR1 is ENHRY, CDR2 SYGVKD, per germline. The CDR3 length is 20 residues. CDR3 DNA: TGTGCCATCAGGCCGAAATTGAGGGACAGGGGGCGCGATTTGGTCGATGAGCAGTTCTTC. The encoded protein is CAIRPKLRDRGRDLVDEQFF.

The chain is built from TRBV2 and TRBJ2-1; TRBD2 aligns across 9 bases. CDR1 is SNHLY and CDR2 is FYNNEI in the germline V gene. The CDR3 is 13 residues long. V dropped 11 bases and J dropped 4; count of bases not matched to a gene: 6. The CDR3 DNA sequence: TGTGCCGGGGAGACTAGCGGATACAATGAGCAGTTCTTC. Translation: CAGETSGYNEQFF.

The chain has TRBV15 and TRBJ1-4; 7 nucleotides line up with TRBD1. Trimming at V came to 0 bases and at J to 0 bases, leaving 4 bases not matched to a gene. Germline assignment: CDR1 LNHNV and CDR2 YYDKDF (reference sequence). This CDR3 is 17 amino acids long. Written as DNA, the CDR3 is TGTGCCACCAGCAGAGATTTTGGGACAGCAACTAATGAAAAACTGTTTTTT. Protein: CATSRDFGTATNEKLFF.

The V call is TRBV6-5, the J call TRBJ2-7; maybe TRBD1 (5 bases). CDR3 length: 14 residues. CDR1 MNHEY and CDR2 SVGAGI come from the germline V gene. Trimming stripped 0 bases from V and 5 bases from J, with 11 bases between. In DNA, the CDR3 is TGTGCCAGCAGTTACTCTTGGCAGGGCGACGAGCAGTACTTC. It specifies CASSYSWQGDEQYF.

The chain joins TRBV5-1 to TRBJ2-7; 11 bases match TRBD1. CDR3 length: 13 residues. J was trimmed by 6 bases and V by 4 bases; bases with no gene match: 3. Germline V gives CDR1 SGHRS, CDR2 YFSETQ. CDR3 protein: CASSVDRGREQYF. CDR3 nucleotides: TGCGCCAGCAGCGTGGACAGGGGGCGCGAGCAGTACTTC.

In this sample, this clone turned up once. The CDR3 DNA reads as TGTGCCAGCATACAGTATAACACAGATACGCAGTATTTT. Its translation is CASIQYNTDTQYF. The chain has TRBV2 and TRBJ2-3; D unresolved. The CDR3 extends over 13 amino acids. Trimming removed 7 bases from V and 2 bases from J, with 10 bases in between. The germline V gene has CDR1 SNHLY and CDR2 FYNNEI.

The chain carries TRBV7-2 and TRBJ1-5, with D unclear. The germline V and J ends were trimmed by 0 bases and 6 bases, with 12 bases remaining between them. The germline CDR1 and CDR2 sequences are SGHTA and FQGNSA. The CDR3 is 15 residues long. This chain's CDR3 is CASSLAGASFQPQHF. The CDR3 DNA reads TGTGCCAGCAGCTTAGCGGGAGCTTCTTTTCAGCCCCAGCATTTT.

The chain combines TRBV12-3 or TRBV12-4 with TRBJ1-4, with no clear D. This CDR3 has 13 amino acids. Trimming stripped 6 bases from V and 0 bases from J, with 5 bases between. CDR3 in amino acids: CASREATNEKLFF. The DNA for the CDR3 is TGTGCCAGCAGGGAGGCAACTAATGAAAAACTGTTTTTT.

The CDR3 sequence: CASSTSGVQETQYF. The CDR3 DNA reads TGCGCCAGCAGCACTAGCGGGGTGCAAGAGACCCAGTACTTC. This sequence joins TRBV5-1 and TRBJ2-5, with TRBD2 identical over 10 bases. There are 14 residues in the CDR3. The germline V gene has CDR1 SGHRS and CDR2 YFSETQ. V gave up 4 bases and J gave up 2 bases; unmatched junction bases: 2. The whole variable domain, filled in from reference TRBV5-1 and TRBJ2-5, reads KAGVTQTPRYLIKTRGQQVTLSCSPISGHRSVSWYQQTPGQGLQFLFEYFSETQRNKGNFPGRFSGRQFSNSRSEMNVSTLELGDSALYLCASSTSGVQETQYFGPGTRLLVL.

This sequence joins TRBV3-1 (or the pseudogene TRBV3-2) and TRBJ2-4, with D maybe TRBD1 (6 bases). Germline CDR1 LGHDT, CDR2 YNNKEL (reference sequence). V lost 4 bases and J 3 bases, leaving 19 bases between the germline ends. There are 17 residues in the CDR3. CDR3 nucleotides: TGTGCCAGCAGCCCACCGACAGTTCGAGGGGGCAAAAACATTCAGTACTTC. Translation: CASSPPTVRGGKNIQYF.

The chain has TRBV24-1 and TRBJ2-1; 9 bases are a match to TRBD1. V lost 4 bases, J lost 6 bases, and 9 bases stayed unmatched. CDR3 size: 16 residues. Looked up from germline, CDR1 is KGHDR and CDR2 is SFDVKD. The CDR3 loop is CATSDPGTGTFNEQFF. The CDR3 region has the DNA TGTGCCACCAGTGACCCCGGGACAGGGACTTTCAATGAGCAGTTCTTC.

This clone was counted only a few times. This chain connects TRBV4-1 to TRBJ2-2, with a weak D call TRBD2 (5 bases). Trimming pared 9 bases from V and 1 base from J, leaving 9 bases between. The germline V gene encodes CDR1 MGHRA and CDR2 YSYEKL. The CDR3 has 13 residues. CDR3 in amino acids: CASKDWNTGELFF. CDR3 nucleotides: TGCGCCAGTAAGGACTGGAACACCGGGGAGCTGTTTTTT.

The J gene is TRBJ2-1, the V gene TRBV3-1 (or the pseudogene TRBV3-2), with 9 bases lining up with TRBD1. Per the germline V gene, CDR1 is LGHDT and CDR2 is YNNKEL (reference sequence). The ends lost 4 bases at V and 4 bases at J; junction bases unmatched: 5. The CDR3 totals 15 residues. As DNA, the CDR3 is TGTGCCAGCAGCCTCGAGGACAGGGGATACAATGAGCAGTTCTTC. The encoded protein is CASSLEDRGYNEQFF.

This clone was seen more than once but under ten times. The V gene is TRBV9, the J gene TRBJ1-1, with 10 bases aligning to TRBD1. Germline CDR1 and CDR2: SGDLS and YYNGEE. This CDR3 is built from 15 residues. The V gene end was trimmed by 3 bases and the J gene end by 4 bases; junction bases not matched to a gene: 6. The CDR3 DNA reads as TGTGCCAGCAGCGCGACAGGGGGCGGTGGCACTGAAGCTTTCTTT. This gives the protein CASSATGGGGTEAFF.

Details on this clone: The sample has other DNA sequences that encode this CDR3 too. The chain employs TRBV11-3 and TRBJ2-7, with 8 bases fitting TRBD1. The germline V gene has CDR1 SGHNT and CDR2 YENEEA. The CDR3 runs to 14 residues. Unmatched junction bases numbered 9, after V lost 5 bases and J lost 6 bases. CDR3 nucleotides: TGTGCCAGCAGCCACGACAGGGGCGAGGGCGAGCAGTACTTC. It encodes CASSHDRGEGEQYF.

The rearrangement uses TRBV5-3 and TRBJ2-2, with D possibly being TRBD1 (5 bases). TRBV5-3 belongs to the ORF category, with a function that is uncertain. V shed 2 bases and J shed 3 bases, with 8 bases lying between them. This CDR3 has 14 amino acids. The CDR3 nucleotides read TGTGCCAGAAGCTTACAAGGGGACACCGGGGAGCTGTTTTTT. The encoded protein is CARSLQGDTGELFF.

The chain is built from TRBV5-5 and TRBJ2-5; 8 bases match TRBD1. V lost 4 bases, J lost 4 bases, and 9 bases stayed unmatched. The CDR3 totals 15 residues. Germline-derived CDR1 and CDR2 are SGHKS and YYEKEE (reference sequence). The CDR3 DNA follows: TGTGCCAGCAGCACCAGCCAGGGGGCAGGAGAGACCCAGTACTTC. It codes for CASSTSQGAGETQYF. The variable domain in full, with the rest retrieved from reference TRBV5-5 and TRBJ2-5, is DAGVTQSPTHLIKTRGQQVTLRCSPISGHKSVSWYQQVLGQGPQFIFQYYEKEERGRGNFPDRFSARQFPNYSSELNVNALLLGDSALYLCASSTSQGAGETQYFGPGTRLLVL.

V gene TRBV12-5 combines with J gene TRBJ2-3; TRBD1 matches 9 bases. The CDR3 totals 16 residues. The J segment lost 2 bases and the V segment lost 1 base, leaving 4 bases of the junction unmatched. CDR1 is LGHNT, CDR2 FRNRAP, per germline. CDR3 sequence: CASGLGDRDNTDTQYF. CDR3 nucleotides: TGTGCTAGTGGTTTGGGGGACAGGGACAACACAGATACGCAGTATTTT.

V and J are TRBV9 and TRBJ2-1, with 8 bases matching TRBD2. The germline CDR1 and CDR2 sequences are SGDLS and YYNGEE. V shed 3 bases and J 1 base; nucleotides not matched to a gene: 9. The CDR3 consists of 17 residues. CDR3 nucleotides: TGTGCCAGCAGCGCACGGTCGGGGGGGGTTTCCTACAATGAGCAGTTCTTC. This codes for CASSARSGGVSYNEQFF.